This T cell receptor (beta chain) was sequenced in a study of T cell responses to AZD1222 COVID-19 vaccine. As regards this clone: Its antigen remains unidentified.

V lost 0 bases to trimming and J lost 3 bases, with 14 bases between them. This CDR3 region has 16 residues. Germline loops: CDR1 SGHTS, CDR2 YDEGEE. The study's findings and limits: Donors were chiefly white British, with a greater number of females, and clonal diversity was perhaps underestimated.

Assay used: immunoSEQ multiplex PCR; TCRdb lists only in-frame clones, some missing. The sample includes around 140,000 clones, about 92% of them seen just once. This receptor was taken from an adult who received the AZD1222 COVID-19 vaccine. The chain couples TRBV5-8 to TRBJ2-3, with D perhaps matching TRBD1 (8 bases). The sequencing used peripheral blood, collected 28 days after the second AZD1222 dose. For the CDR3, the DNA is TGTGCCAGCAGCTTGGTCGGACAGGGAGGGACAGATACGCAGTATTTT. Its protein is CASSLVGQGGTDTQYF.